This T cell receptor (beta chain) is from a study of blood T cell repertoires in COVID-19. Study in general: PBMCs, B-cell-depleted T cells, or T cells were the source of the cDNA or gDNA that made up the material.

In the original workflow: From reference gene primer amplification, estimates of nucleated cell counts were derived. Repertoires were generated with immunoSEQ multiplex PCR, while TCRdb's copy carries only in-frame clones and drops some. From that table come the V and J calls and clone size; the DNA was used to work out D and trimming. The sample holds approximately 220,000 clones, roughly 84% seen once. This CDR3 is 17 amino acids long. Germline CDR1 LGHNA, CDR2 YNFKEQ. J gave up 0 bases and V 1 base, and 5 bases lay outside the gene matches. The source of this sequence is an older woman with acute or convalescent COVID-19. The rearrangement joins TRBV4-2 to TRBJ2-4; 8 positions agree with TRBD1. Material for sequencing was peripheral blood. The CDR3 spells CASSQAGTGLAKNIQYF. The DNA for the CDR3 is TGTGCCAGCAGCCAAGCAGGGACAGGATTAGCCAAAAACATTCAGTACTTC.